The sequence of this TCR beta chain was determined in a study of human T cells and chemical hapten exposure. The CDR3 has 13 amino acids. V was cut by 1 base and J by 2 bases, with 5 bases left in between. Germline values: CDR1 SGHNT, CDR2 YYREEE (reference sequence). The time point is: pre-sensitization, week 0. Indicated treatment: therapeutic diphenylcyclopropenone sensitization with weekly scalp DPC. TCRdb reanalysed the RACE reads using MiXCR and keeps one entry per CDR3 protein. The profile shows about 98,000 distinct CDR3 sequences, 9.5% to 14% of them singletons. This clonotype was counted ten times or more.

This sequence was found in a woman aged 55-70 years with alopecia areata. Some clones in this sample may be carry-over from other donors' samples. The rearrangement joins TRBV5-4 to TRBJ2-3; no reliable D call. This specimen was whole blood, taken in connection with sensitization to the hapten diphenylcyclopropenone (DPC). The DNA of the CDR3 is TGTGCCAGCAGCTTGAGGTACACAGATACGCAGTATTTT. Its protein is CASSLRYTDTQYF.